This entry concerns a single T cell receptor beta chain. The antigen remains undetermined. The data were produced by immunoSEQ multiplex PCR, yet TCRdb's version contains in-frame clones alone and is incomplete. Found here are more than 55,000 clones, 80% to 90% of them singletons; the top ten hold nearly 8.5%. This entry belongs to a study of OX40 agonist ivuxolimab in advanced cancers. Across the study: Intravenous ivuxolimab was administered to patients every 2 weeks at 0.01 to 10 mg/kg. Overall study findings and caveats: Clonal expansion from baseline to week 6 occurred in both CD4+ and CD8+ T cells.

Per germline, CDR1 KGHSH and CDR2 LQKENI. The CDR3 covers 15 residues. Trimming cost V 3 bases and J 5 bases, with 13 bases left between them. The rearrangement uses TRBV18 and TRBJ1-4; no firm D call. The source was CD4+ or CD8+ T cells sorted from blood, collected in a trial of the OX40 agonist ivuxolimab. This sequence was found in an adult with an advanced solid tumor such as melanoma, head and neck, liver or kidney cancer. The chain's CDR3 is CASSPGLDANEKLFF. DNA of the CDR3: TGTGCCAGCTCACCCGGGTTGGACGCCAATGAAAAACTGTTTTTT.